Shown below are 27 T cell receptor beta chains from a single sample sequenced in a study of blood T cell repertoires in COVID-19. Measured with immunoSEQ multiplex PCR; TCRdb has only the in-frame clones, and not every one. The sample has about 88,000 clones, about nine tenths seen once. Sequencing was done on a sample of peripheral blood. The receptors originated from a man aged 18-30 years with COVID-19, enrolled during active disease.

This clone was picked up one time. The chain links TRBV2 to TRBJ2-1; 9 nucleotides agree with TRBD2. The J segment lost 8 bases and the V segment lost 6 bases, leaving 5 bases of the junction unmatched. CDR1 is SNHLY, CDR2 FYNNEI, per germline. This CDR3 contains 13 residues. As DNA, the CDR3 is TGTGCCAGCAGCGCACTAGCGGGCCATGAGCAGTTCTTC. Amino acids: CASSALAGHEQFF.

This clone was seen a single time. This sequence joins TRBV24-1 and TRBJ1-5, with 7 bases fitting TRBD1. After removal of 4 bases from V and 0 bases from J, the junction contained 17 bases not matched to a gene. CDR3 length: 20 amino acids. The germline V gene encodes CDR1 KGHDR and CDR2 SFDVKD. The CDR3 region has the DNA TGTGCCACCAGTGAGGGTACAGGGGCGACTATACGGTATAGCAATCAGCCCCAGCATTTT. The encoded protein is CATSEGTGATIRYSNQPQHF.

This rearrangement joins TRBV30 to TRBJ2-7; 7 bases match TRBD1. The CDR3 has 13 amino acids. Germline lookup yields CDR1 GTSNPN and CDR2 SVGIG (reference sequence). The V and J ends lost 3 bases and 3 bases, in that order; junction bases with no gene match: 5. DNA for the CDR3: TGTGCCTGGAGGGGGGACAGAAACTACGAGCAGTACTTC. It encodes CAWRGDRNYEQYF.

CDR3 in amino acids: CASSPTRGIRYEQYF. DNA for the CDR3: TGTGCCAGCTCACCGACCAGGGGTATTAGGTACGAGCAGTACTTC. The gene calls are TRBV18 and TRBJ2-7; TRBD1 is a possible D gene (6 bases). CDR1 and CDR2 (germline): KGHSH, LQKENI. V lost 3 bases and J 4 bases, leaving 16 bases between the germline ends. This CDR3 spans 15 amino acids.

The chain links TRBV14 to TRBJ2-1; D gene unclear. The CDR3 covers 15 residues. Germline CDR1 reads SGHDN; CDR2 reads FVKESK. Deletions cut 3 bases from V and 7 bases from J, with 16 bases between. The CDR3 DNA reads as TGTGCCAGCAGCCAGTACTCATCCCCCTGGAATGAGCAGTTCTTC. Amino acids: CASSQYSSPWNEQFF.

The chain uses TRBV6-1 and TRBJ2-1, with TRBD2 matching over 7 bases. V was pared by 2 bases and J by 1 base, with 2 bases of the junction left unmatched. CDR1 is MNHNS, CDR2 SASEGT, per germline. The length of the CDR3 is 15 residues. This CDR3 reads CASSELLASYNEQFF. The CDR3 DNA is TGTGCCAGCAGTGAACTACTAGCGTCCTACAATGAGCAGTTCTTC.

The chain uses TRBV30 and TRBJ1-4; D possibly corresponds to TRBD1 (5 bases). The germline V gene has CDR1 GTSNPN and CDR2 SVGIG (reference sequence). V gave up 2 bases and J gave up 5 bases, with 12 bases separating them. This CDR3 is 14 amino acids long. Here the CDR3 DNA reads TGTGCCTGGAGTTTTGACAGAAAAAATGAAAAACTGTTTTTT. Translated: CAWSFDRKNEKLFF.

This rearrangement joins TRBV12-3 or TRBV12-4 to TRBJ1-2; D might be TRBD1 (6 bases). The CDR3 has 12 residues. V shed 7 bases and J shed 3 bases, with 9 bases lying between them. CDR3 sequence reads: CASTGGHYGYTF. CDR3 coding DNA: TGTGCCAGCACGGGGGGGCACTATGGCTACACCTTC.

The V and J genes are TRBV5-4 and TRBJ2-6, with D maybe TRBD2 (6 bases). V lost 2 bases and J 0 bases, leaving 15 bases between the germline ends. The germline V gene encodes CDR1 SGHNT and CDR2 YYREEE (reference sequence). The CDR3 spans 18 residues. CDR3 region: CASSFVSSANSGANVLTF. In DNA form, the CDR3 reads TGTGCCAGCAGCTTTGTGTCTAGCGCCAACTCTGGGGCCAACGTCCTGACTTTC.

Here the CDR3 reads CASSSGANTGELFF. The CDR3 nucleotides are TGTGCCAGCAGTTCGGGAGCGAACACCGGGGAGCTGTTTTTT. The chain recombines TRBV28 with TRBJ2-2, with D possibly matching TRBD2 (6 bases). V was pared by 4 bases and J by 0 bases, with 6 bases between. Germline lookup yields CDR1 MDHEN and CDR2 SYDVKM. This CDR3 is built from 14 residues. Full variable domain (missing parts from reference TRBV28 and TRBJ2-2): DVKVTQSSRYLVKRTGEKVFLECVQDMDHENMFWYRQDPGLGLRLIYFSYDVKMKEKGDIPEGYSVSREKKERFSLILESASTNQTSMYLCASSSGANTGELFFGEGSRLTVL.

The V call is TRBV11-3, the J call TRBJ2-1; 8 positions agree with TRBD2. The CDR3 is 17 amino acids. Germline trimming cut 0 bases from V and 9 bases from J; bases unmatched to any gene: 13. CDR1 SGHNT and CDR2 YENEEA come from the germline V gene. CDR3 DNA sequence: TGTGCCAGCAGCTTAGACCCACGAGCGGGAGTATTGGGTGAGCAGTTCTTC. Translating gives CASSLDPRAGVLGEQFF.

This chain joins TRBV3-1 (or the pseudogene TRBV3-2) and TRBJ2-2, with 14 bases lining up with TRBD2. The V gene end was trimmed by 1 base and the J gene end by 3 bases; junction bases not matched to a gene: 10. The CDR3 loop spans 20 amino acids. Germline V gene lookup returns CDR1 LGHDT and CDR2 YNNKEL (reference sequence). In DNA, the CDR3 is TGTGCCAGCAGCCAAGTGGCAGGTTGGACTAGCGGGAGGCACACCGGGGAGCTGTTTTTT. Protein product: CASSQVAGWTSGRHTGELFF.

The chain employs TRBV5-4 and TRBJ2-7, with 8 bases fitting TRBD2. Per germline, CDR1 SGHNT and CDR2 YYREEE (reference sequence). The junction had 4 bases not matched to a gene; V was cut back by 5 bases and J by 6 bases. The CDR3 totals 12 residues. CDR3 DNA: TGTGCCAGCAGGGGACTAGTTGGCGAGCAGTACTTC. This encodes CASRGLVGEQYF.

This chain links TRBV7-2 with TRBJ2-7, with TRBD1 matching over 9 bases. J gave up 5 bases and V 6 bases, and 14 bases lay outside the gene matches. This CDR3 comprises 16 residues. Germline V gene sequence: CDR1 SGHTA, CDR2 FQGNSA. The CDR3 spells CASSYGGQGWMNEQYF. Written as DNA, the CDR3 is TGTGCCAGCAGTTATGGAGGACAGGGGTGGATGAACGAGCAGTACTTC.

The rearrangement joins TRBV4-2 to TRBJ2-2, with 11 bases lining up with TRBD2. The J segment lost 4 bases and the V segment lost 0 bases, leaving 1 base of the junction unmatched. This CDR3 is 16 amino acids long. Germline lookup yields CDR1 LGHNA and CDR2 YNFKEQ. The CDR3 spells CASSQELAGVTGELFF. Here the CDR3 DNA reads TGTGCCAGCAGCCAAGAACTAGCGGGAGTCACCGGGGAGCTGTTTTTT.

CDR3 sequence reads: CASSRSVGELFF. DNA for the CDR3: TGTGCCAGCAGCCGTAGCGTCGGGGAGCTGTTTTTT. The chain couples TRBV5-5 to TRBJ2-2; D might be TRBD2 (5 bases). Germline V gene data show CDR1 as SGHKS and CDR2 as YYEKEE (reference sequence). Trimming left V 4 bases short and J 7 bases short, with 8 bases between. The CDR3 has 12 residues. Based on the CDR3 plus reference TRBV5-5 and TRBJ2-2, the full variable domain is DAGVTQSPTHLIKTRGQQVTLRCSPISGHKSVSWYQQVLGQGPQFIFQYYEKEERGRGNFPDRFSARQFPNYSSELNVNALLLGDSALYLCASSRSVGELFFGEGSRLTVL.

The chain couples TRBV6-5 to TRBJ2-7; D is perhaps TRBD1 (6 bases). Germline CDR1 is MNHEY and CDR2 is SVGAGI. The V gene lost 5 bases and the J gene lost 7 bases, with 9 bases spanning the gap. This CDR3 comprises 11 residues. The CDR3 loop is CASSLRGEQYF. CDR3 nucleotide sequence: TGTGCCAGCAGTCTTAGGGGGGAGCAGTACTTC.

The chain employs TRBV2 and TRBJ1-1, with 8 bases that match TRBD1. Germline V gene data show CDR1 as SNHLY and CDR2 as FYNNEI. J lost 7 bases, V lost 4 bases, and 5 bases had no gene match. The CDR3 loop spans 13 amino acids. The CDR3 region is CASSVGQGGEAFF. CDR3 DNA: TGTGCCAGCAGTGTAGGACAGGGAGGTGAAGCTTTCTTT.

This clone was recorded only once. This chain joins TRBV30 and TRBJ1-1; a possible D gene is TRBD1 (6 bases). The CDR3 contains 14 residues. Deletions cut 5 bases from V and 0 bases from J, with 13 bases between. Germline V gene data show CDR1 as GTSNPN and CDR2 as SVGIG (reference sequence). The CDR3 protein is CAWGGGRLNTEAFF. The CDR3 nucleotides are TGTGCCTGGGGAGGGGGGCGGCTGAACACTGAAGCTTTCTTT.

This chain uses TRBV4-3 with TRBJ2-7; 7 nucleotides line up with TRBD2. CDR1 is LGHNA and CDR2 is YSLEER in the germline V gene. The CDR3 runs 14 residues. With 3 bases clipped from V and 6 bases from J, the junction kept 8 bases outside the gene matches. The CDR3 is CASSQLAGAAEQYF. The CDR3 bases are TGCGCCAGCAGCCAGTTAGCGGGCGCCGCCGAGCAGTACTTC.

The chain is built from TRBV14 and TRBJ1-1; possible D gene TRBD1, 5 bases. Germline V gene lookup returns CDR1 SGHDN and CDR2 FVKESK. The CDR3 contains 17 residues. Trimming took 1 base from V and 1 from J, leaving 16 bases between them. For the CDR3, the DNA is TGTGCCAGCAGCCAAGGGGGATGGGGGGAGAAGAACACTGAAGCTTTCTTT. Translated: CASSQGGWGEKNTEAFF.

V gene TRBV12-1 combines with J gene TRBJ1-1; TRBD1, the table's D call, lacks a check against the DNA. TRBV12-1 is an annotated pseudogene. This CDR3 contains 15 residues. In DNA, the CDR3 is TGTGCCAGCAGCTGGGAACAGGGTGGGAGCACTGAAGCTTTCTTT. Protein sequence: CASSWEQGGSTEAFF.

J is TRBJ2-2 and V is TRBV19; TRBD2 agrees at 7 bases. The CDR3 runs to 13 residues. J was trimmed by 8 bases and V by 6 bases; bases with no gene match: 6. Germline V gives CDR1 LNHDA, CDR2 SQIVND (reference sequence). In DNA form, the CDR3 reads TGTGCCAGTAGCATACTAGCGCCGGGGGAGCTGTTTTTT. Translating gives CASSILAPGELFF.

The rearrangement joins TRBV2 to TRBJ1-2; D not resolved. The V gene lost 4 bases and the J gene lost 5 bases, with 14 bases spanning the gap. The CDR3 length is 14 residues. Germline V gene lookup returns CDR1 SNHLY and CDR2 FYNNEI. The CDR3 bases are TGTGCCAGCAGTGGGGCAGGCGCCGCTTATGGCTACACCTTC. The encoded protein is CASSGAGAAYGYTF.

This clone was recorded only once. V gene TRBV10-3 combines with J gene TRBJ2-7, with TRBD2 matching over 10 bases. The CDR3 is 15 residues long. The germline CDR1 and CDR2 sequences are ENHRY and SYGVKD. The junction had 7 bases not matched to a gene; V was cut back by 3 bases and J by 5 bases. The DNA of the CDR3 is TGTGCCATCAGTGACCCTAGCGGGAGTCTCGACGAGCAGTACTTC. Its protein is CAISDPSGSLDEQYF.

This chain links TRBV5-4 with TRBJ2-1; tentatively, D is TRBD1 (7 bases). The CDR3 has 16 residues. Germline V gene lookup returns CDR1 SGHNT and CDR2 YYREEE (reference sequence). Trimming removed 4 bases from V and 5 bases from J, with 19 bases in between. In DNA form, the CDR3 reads TGTGCCAGCAGCGAAAACCAGGGGGGACTTCACAATGAGCAGTTCTTC. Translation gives CASSENQGGLHNEQFF.

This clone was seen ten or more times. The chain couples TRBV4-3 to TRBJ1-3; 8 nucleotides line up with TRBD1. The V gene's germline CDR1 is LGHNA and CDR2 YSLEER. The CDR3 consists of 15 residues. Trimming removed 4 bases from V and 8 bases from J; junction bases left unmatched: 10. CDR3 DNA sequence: TGCGCCAGCAGCCCTACGACGACAGGGGCGGACACCATATATTTT. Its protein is CASSPTTTGADTIYF.